This T cell receptor (beta chain) was identified during a study of cytomegalovirus exposure and HLA in healthy donors (dated by TCRdb to about 2017). Context from the whole study: An earlier analysis of 550 to 700 of the donors reported 250 to 300 Gb of sequence data and around 110 million unique TCR beta sequences from roughly 180 million T cells. Typing coverage differed by locus: A, B, C, DRB1 and DQB1 were typed in roughly 620-630 donors, DQA1 in 522, DPA1 in roughly 590, and DPB1 in roughly 450. All discovery cohort repertoires had been generated using a single sequencing platform. A later analysis re-analyzed previously published TCR beta repertoires from 600 to 850 donors and added high-resolution HLA genotyping to study TCR occurrence patterns. To decide whether each TCR beta V gene segment behaved as functional or pseudogenic, an earlier analysis of some 570 of the donors relied on high-throughput TCR beta sequencing. The study combined high-throughput TCR immunosequencing, statistical association of individual TCRs with disease status, and machine learning to predict cytomegalovirus infection status. The study aimed to test whether cataloging public T cell receptors could reveal signatures of past pathogen exposure. Of the roughly 420 genotyped donors, more than 75% were placed in the genetic ancestry cluster associated with self-reported Caucasian donors. Among some 400 genotyped donors of the cohort, an average of 235,054 unique TCR beta nucleotide sequences were sequenced per donor, approximately 20% of them non-productive. Alongside the repertoire data, information on donor age, sex, ethnicity and CMV serostatus was compiled. Besides the first cohort of around 670 subjects, a separate validation cohort made up of over 100 different subjects was used. Genome-wide SNP genotypes for about three fifths of the roughly 700 donors were used in a later genetic analysis, which treated that subset as a discovery cohort. The later analysis used no new phenotypic data to find candidate immune exposures, relying instead on TCR beta sequences and their occurrence across donors. The study used immunosequencing to profile the T cell repertoires of hundreds of subjects and linked those repertoires to cytomegalovirus serostatus. An early release that covered some 640 HLA-typed donors contained approximately 300 gigabases of sequencing data and 85 million to 100 million unique TCR sequences. Four to six DR-DQ haplotypes were handled as single units for association and clustering, since linkage in the cohort was strong. Both class I and class II loci were covered by HLA typing, at four-digit resolution.

Findings and caveats that apply to the study as a whole: Assigning TCR associations to individual alleles was difficult when HLA alleles, especially DR and DQ, strongly co-occurred. In a later analysis, several top co-occurrence clusters were reported to appear linked to parvovirus B19, influenza, CMV and Epstein-Barr virus. In vitro tests confirmed that a few of the cytomegalovirus-associated TCR beta chains recognize cytomegalovirus antigens. Correlated functional status among segregating V segments might be attributable to linkage disequilibrium, but an unknown experimental factor could not be ruled out. Cytomegalovirus status was reported to be diagnosed by the classifier with high specificity and sensitivity in both the original and validation cohorts. A later analysis found that HLA-associated TCR beta chains were more clonally expanded and had lower generation probabilities than equally common non-associated chains. This cohort had only TCR beta chains sequenced, and the lack of alpha or paired-chain data limited which features could be detected. The presence/absence analyses assumed that sequencing depth was roughly uniform across donors, and that assumption may not be true. In a later analysis, most CMV-associated TCR beta chains were found to appear HLA-restricted, with HLA associations seemingly driven largely by CMV exposure. The authors suggested that the approach could potentially be generalized to other disease states and immunological phenotypes. Immune exposure information for the cohort was limited to CMV serostatus. About 15 rarely observed V segments, including chromosome 9 orphons, were excluded from the earlier analysis of several hundred of the donors because counts were too low. A later analysis found that TCR association rates varied across HLA loci, with DRB1 alleles showing the most associated TCRs and HLA-C alleles the fewest. A group of highly shared sequence variants was considered likely to be a technical artifact of the sequencing pipeline. The study listed around 160 TCR beta chains as associated with cytomegalovirus. A later analysis associated approximately 17,000 TCR beta sequences with specific HLA alleles at a false discovery rate of 0.05. Because HLA typing was missing for some donors at each locus, association tests included only the typed subset. A later genetic analysis associated a missense DCLRE1C variant with V-gene and J-gene trimming of TCR beta chains, and an independent cohort replicated the association. Broadly in line with IMGT annotations, most TCR beta V segments showed up in productive rearrangements about 87% or about 30% of the time in an earlier analysis of about 500 of the donors. Most TCR sequences were seen in very few donors, while some public TCRs were found in many individuals. Some IMGT-functional V segments, including TRBV6-2 and TRBV6-3, could not be told apart with the 87-base-pair reads, so those segments were excluded. A further reported finding was that TCR beta sequences accurately predicted the HLA-A and HLA-B alleles for most subjects in the first cohort. According to a later genetic analysis, donors in an Asian-associated ancestry cluster had fewer N-insertions in productive TCRs than the roughly 660-donor mean.

The germline V gene yields MNHNS for CDR1 and SASEGT for CDR2. Cut back by 7 bases and 1 base, the V and J ends lie 10 bases apart. The CDR3 contains 13 residues, cysteine and phenylalanine counted. Of the read, only the CDR3 DNA is kept; its 39 bases are in frame from base 1. Worth noting for this clone: It has no known antigen specificity. It has no much larger one-base neighbor in the sample; base qualities were not kept.

The library relied on the immunoSEQ multiplex PCR assay. For the multiplex PCR, a mixture combining 60 forward primers for TCR Vbeta segments and 13 reverse primers for TCR Jbeta segments was used. Amplification of the CDR3 region of rearranged TCR beta genes was performed with a multiplex PCR assay on genomic DNA. On the Illumina HiSeq System, the amplified TCR beta libraries were sequenced as 87-base-pair reads. On the study's bioinformatics: In a later analysis, 77 million or so unique TCR beta chains were counted across the roughly 670 repertoires, and roughly 11 million of these chains were shared by at least two donors. To remove PCR and sequencing errors, raw reads were error-corrected and collapsed into unique sequences using a nearest-neighbor algorithm that merged closely related sequences. V, D and J gene segments were assigned by aligning CDR3 sequences to IMGT reference sequences. For a sequence to be retained, a match of at least six nucleotides was required to both a V gene segment and a J gene segment. A rearrangement counted as productive if the CDR3 had no stop codons and remained in frame with V and J, and every other rearrangement counted as non-productive. CDR3 was defined by IMGT convention, running from the second conserved V-encoded cysteine to the conserved J-encoded phenylalanine. The earlier analysis of approximately 500 of the donors excluded sequences that lacked an unambiguous match to a single V gene segment. An earlier analysis of several hundred of the donors called V segments functional above 56.7% productive rearrangements and segregating when the between-donor standard deviation exceeded 5%. To diagnose cytomegalovirus status from the catalog of TCR beta chain sequences, a statistical classification framework was built. In a later analysis, TCR nucleotide sequences were compared against IMGT/GENE-DB human TR gene sequences so that V and J genes could be assigned. Using the TCRdist pipeline, a later analysis assigned CDR3 sequences along with most-parsimonious VDJ recombination scenarios. A later analysis defined each TCR beta chain by its CDR3 amino acid sequence plus V-gene family, and excluded reads lacking a unique V-gene family. A later analysis removed over 500 highly shared, low-generation-probability nucleotide sequences to deal with suspected cross-contamination and a sequencing artifact. A later analysis calculated a clonal expansion index for each public chain from normalized within-repertoire ranks of inferred template counts. In a later analysis, generation probabilities were computed with a VDJ recombination model fitted to out-of-frame rearrangements, and the resulting probabilities were checked against IGoR. In a later analysis, TCR-TCR, TCR-HLA and TCR-CMV co-occurrence was scored with hypergeometric tests, and a repertoire-size bias correction was applied to TCR pairs. In a later analysis, false discovery rates were estimated by permuting HLA or CMV assignments 20 times. In a later analysis, co-occurring TCRs were grouped with DBSCAN, and TCRdist sequence similarity was added when clustering was performed within HLA-allele-positive subsets. For co-occurrence clustering, repertoires with fewer than 30,000 or more than 120,000 public chains were excluded, along with 4 to 6 repertoires with anomalous nucleotide sharing. The immuneACCESS repertoire file appears here via TCRdb, limited to in-frame rearrangements. These files lack a portion of the clones; in checked studies, under half of the deficit traces to unresolved V genes, and the cause of the others is not known. That table is the source of V, J and clone size, and D and trimming were worked out from the DNA. The sample contains 120,000 to 150,000 clones, less than 85% of them found a single time. The top ten constitute roughly 10% of the sample.

The cohort was made up of 666 healthy bone marrow donors. At the time of sampling, all cohort members were nominally healthy, though unrecorded immune exposures were likely present. The donor tested CMV seropositive, placing the donor among the roughly 300 seropositive members of the cohort. A peripheral blood sample was provided by each donor, and peripheral blood mononuclear cells were used for TCR beta sequencing. The Qiagen DNeasy Blood Extraction Kit was used to extract genomic DNA from the blood cell samples. The clonotype was recovered from a woman aged 50 to 60 in good health and CMV-seropositive. The sample consisted of PBMCs. Recombination connected TRBV6-1 to TRBJ1-1; the D gene is possibly TRBD1, with 6 bases matching. The DNA sequence is given as TGTGCCAGCAAGCAGGGGAGGAACACTGAAGCTTTCTTT. Its protein product is CASKQGRNTEAFF.